These 31 T cell receptor beta chains originate from one sample sequenced in a study of Ad26.COV2.S vaccination and SARS-CoV-2 variants. Treatment in this sample: around 19 received Ad26.COV2.S at low or high dose, single or two shots; 5 received placebo; per-sample allocation not given. Samples analyzed were those drawn on day 63 after the first vaccine or placebo injection. This table comes from immunoSEQ multiplex PCR, and its TCRdb copy is limited to in-frame clones, with some not included. The sample has about 680,000 clones, more than 80% seen once. Sample: peripheral blood, taken in a trial of Ad26.COV2.S vaccine versus placebo. The source of these receptors is a person aged 18-60 years who received the Ad26.COV2.S COVID-19 vaccine or a placebo.

This clone was found once. This sequence joins TRBV19 and TRBJ2-7; TRBD1 matches at 7 bases. Germline V gene data show CDR1 as LNHDA and CDR2 as SQIVND (reference sequence). Losses at the gene ends were 4 bases for V and 6 bases for J; bases not matched to a gene: 3. The CDR3 has 12 amino acids. The CDR3, as DNA: TGTGCCAGTAGTAAACAGGGGCGCGAGCAGTACTTC. Its translation is CASSKQGREQYF.

This sequence joins TRBV10-3 and TRBJ2-5; D may be TRBD1 or TRBD2 (6 bases each). V lost 5 bases and J 5 bases, leaving 18 bases between the germline ends. Germline V gene data show CDR1 as ENHRY and CDR2 as SYGVKD. The CDR3 runs 15 residues. CDR3 sequence reads: CAISSRRGEAETQYF. CDR3 DNA sequence: TGTGCCATCAGTTCAAGGAGGGGGGAGGCGGAGACCCAGTACTTC.

The chain has TRBV14 and TRBJ1-4; the match to TRBD1 covers 11 bases. Germline CDR1 reads SGHDN; CDR2 reads FVKESK. The CDR3 length is 16 residues. With V trimmed by 4 bases and J by 8 bases, 9 bases remained unmatched. The CDR3 nucleotides read TGTGCCAGCAGCCCCTTTACGGGACAGGGGGTCGAAAAACTGTTTTTT. Its translation is CASSPFTGQGVEKLFF. Full variable domain (outside the CDR3, taken from reference TRBV14 and TRBJ1-4): EAGVTQFPSHSVIEKGQTVTLRCDPISGHDNLYWYRRVMGKEIKFLLHFVKESKQDESGMPNNRFLAERTGGTYSTLKVQPAELEDSGVYFCASSPFTGQGVEKLFFGSGTQLSVL.

The CDR3 nucleotides are TGTGCCAGTAGTATAGCTGGGGGCTGGCAGCCCCAGCATTTT. Translation: CASSIAGGWQPQHF. The genes are TRBV19 and TRBJ1-5; maybe TRBD1 (6 bases). This CDR3 comprises 14 residues. Germline V lookup: CDR1 LNHDA, CDR2 SQIVND (reference sequence). Trimming took off 1 base at V and 7 bases at J, with 11 bases between the two ends. Variable domain in full (rest from reference TRBV19 and TRBJ1-5): DGGITQSPKYLFRKEGQNVTLSCEQNLNHDAMYWYRQDPGQGLRLIYYSQIVNDFQKGDIAEGYSVSREKKESFPLTVTSAQKNPTAFYLCASSIAGGWQPQHFGDGTRLSIL.

The V gene is TRBV6-2 or TRBV6-3, the J gene TRBJ2-5; D gene unclear. The germline V gene encodes CDR1 MNHEY and CDR2 SVGEGT. CDR3 length equals 12 residues. Trimming pared 0 bases from V and 7 bases from J, leaving 6 bases between. This CDR3 is CASSYSRRTQYF. The CDR3 region has the DNA TGTGCCAGCAGTTACTCGCGACGGACCCAGTACTTC.

The chain links TRBV2 to TRBJ1-4; D is uncertain. This CDR3 has 14 amino acids. Germline V lookup: CDR1 SNHLY, CDR2 FYNNEI. Trimming shortened V by 3 bases and J by 0 bases, and 5 bases separated the two germline ends. CDR3 in amino acids: CASSDPATNEKLFF. The CDR3 bases are TGTGCCAGCAGTGATCCCGCAACTAATGAAAAACTGTTTTTT.

This chain joins TRBV3-1 (or the pseudogene TRBV3-2) and TRBJ2-5; no definite D call. The ends were cut back, 7 bases at V and 1 base at J, with 10 bases in the middle. The CDR3 sequence is 13 residues long. Germline CDR1 and CDR2: LGHDT and YNNKEL (reference sequence). The CDR3 DNA reads TGTGCCAGCATCCCAGTGGGCCAAGAGACCCAGTACTTC. The encoded protein is CASIPVGQETQYF.

The chain couples TRBV10-1 to TRBJ2-1; 10 nucleotides agree with TRBD2. The germline V gene encodes CDR1 WNHNN and CDR2 SYGVQD (reference sequence). The trim removed 8 bases at V and 8 bases at J, leaving 6 bases unmatched. The CDR3 is 13 amino acids. Here the CDR3 reads CASGVAGGDEQFF. For the CDR3, the DNA is TGCGCCAGCGGGGTAGCGGGAGGTGATGAGCAGTTCTTC.

The V call is TRBV7-3, the J call TRBJ1-6, with a tentative D call TRBD1 (6 bases). V was cut by 5 bases and J by 9 bases, with 8 bases left in between. Germline assignment: CDR1 SGHTA and CDR2 FQGTGA. This CDR3 contains 12 residues. The CDR3 DNA is TGTGCCAGCAGCCAACAGGGTTCACCCCTCCACTTT. The encoded protein is CASSQQGSPLHF. Full variable domain (outside the CDR3, taken from reference TRBV7-3 and TRBJ1-6): GAGVSQTPSNKVTEKGKYVELRCDPISGHTALYWYRQSLGQGPEFLIYFQGTGAADDSGLPNDRFFAVRPEGSVSTLKIQRTERGDSAVYLCASSQQGSPLHFGNGTRLTVT.

This sequence joins TRBV19 and TRBJ2-5; D is uncertain. The CDR3 runs to 13 residues. Germline CDR1 is LNHDA and CDR2 is SQIVND (reference sequence). Trimming took off 0 bases at V and 4 bases at J, with 6 bases between the two ends. The CDR3: CASSIDLGETQYF. CDR3 coding DNA: TGTGCCAGTAGTATAGATCTTGGAGAGACCCAGTACTTC.

This chain uses TRBV7-2 with TRBJ2-6; possible D gene TRBD1, 6 bases. Trimming pared 5 bases from V and 0 bases from J, leaving 14 bases between. The germline V gene has CDR1 SGHTA and CDR2 FQGNSA. The CDR3 is made up of 17 amino acids. CDR3 residues: CASSARGKSSGANVLTF. In nucleotides, the CDR3 is TGTGCCAGCAGCGCAAGGGGGAAGAGCTCTGGGGCCAACGTCCTGACTTTC.

The V and J genes are TRBV27 and TRBJ1-5; unclear D gene. Germline CDR1 is MNHEY and CDR2 is SMNVEV (reference sequence). The CDR3 contains 16 residues. V was trimmed by 3 bases and J by 0 bases, leaving 12 bases between them. The CDR3 nucleotides read TGTGCCAGCAGTTTCCGACACCTTTCTAGCAATCAGCCCCAGCATTTT. As protein: CASSFRHLSSNQPQHF.

The chain combines TRBV5-1 with TRBJ1-2; 10 bases are a match to TRBD1. CDR3 length: 16 residues. Germline CDR1 SGHRS, CDR2 YFSETQ. Germline trimming cut 4 bases from V and 4 bases from J; bases unmatched to any gene: 10. The DNA for the CDR3 is TGCGCCAGCAGCCCCGACGGCGGGACAGGGGCCTATGGCTACACCTTC. It is translated as CASSPDGGTGAYGYTF.

The chain joins TRBV11-3 to TRBJ2-2; D may be TRBD1 (5 bases). There are 13 residues in the CDR3. V lost 5 bases and J 6 bases, leaving 10 bases between the germline ends. Germline CDR1 is SGHNT and CDR2 is YENEEA. CDR3 sequence: CASSPRASGELFF. CDR3 DNA sequence: TGTGCCAGCAGCCCCAGGGCTTCCGGGGAGCTGTTTTTT.

The V gene is TRBV4-3, the J gene TRBJ1-6; 7 bases are shared with TRBD1. With V trimmed by 1 base and J by 16 bases, 7 bases remained unmatched. This CDR3 is built from 13 residues. Per germline, CDR1 LGHNA and CDR2 YSLEER. The CDR3 reads CASSQAYEGQLHF. CDR3 coding DNA: TGCGCCAGCAGCCAAGCGTATGAGGGACAGCTCCACTTT.

This rearrangement joins TRBV19 to TRBJ2-3, with 10 bases aligning to TRBD1. The CDR3 is made up of 18 amino acids. CDR1 LNHDA and CDR2 SQIVND come from the germline V gene (reference sequence). The V and J ends lost 5 bases and 2 bases, in that order; junction bases with no gene match: 13. CDR3 in amino acids: CASSSPPGTGAITDTQYF. Written as DNA, the CDR3 is TGTGCCAGTAGTTCTCCCCCCGGGACAGGGGCAATCACAGATACGCAGTATTTT.

J is TRBJ2-2 and V is TRBV18; 8 bases fit TRBD1. V shed 5 bases, J shed 8 bases, and the junction held 16 bases outside the gene matches. This CDR3 region has 17 residues. Germline CDR1 and CDR2: KGHSH and LQKENI. Here the CDR3 DNA reads TGTGCCAGCTCATCGATGGGACAGGACCTTCGGGGGGGGGAGCTGTTTTTT. Encoded protein: CASSSMGQDLRGGELFF.

V usage is TRBV7-9 and J usage is TRBJ2-1; D gene unclear. The germline V gene encodes CDR1 SEHNR and CDR2 FQNEAQ (reference sequence). Between the trimmed V and J ends, which lost 8 bases and 4 bases, there was a span of 15 bases. This CDR3 comprises 14 residues. The CDR3 DNA reads as TGTGCCAGCGCCTGGCAGGTTGGATACAATGAGCAGTTCTTC. Amino acid sequence: CASAWQVGYNEQFF.

V gene TRBV6-5 combines with J gene TRBJ2-1; D remains ambiguous. CDR1 and CDR2 (germline): MNHEY, SVGAGI. V shed 5 bases and J shed 7 bases, with 12 bases lying between them. CDR3 length equals 13 residues. Here the CDR3 DNA reads TGTGCCAGCAGTCCCCGTCCCATTAATGAGCAGTTCTTC. This translates into CASSPRPINEQFF.

Concerning this clone: The sample contains more than one DNA sequence encoding this CDR3. The chain links TRBV7-8 to TRBJ1-1; D gene uncertain. Germline assignment: CDR1 SGHVS and CDR2 FQNEAQ. The CDR3 contains 13 residues. V lost 3 bases, J lost 1 base, and 6 bases lay in between. The CDR3 DNA reads as TGTGCCAGCAGCTTGGTAGAGAACACTGAAGCTTTCTTT. It encodes CASSLVENTEAFF. The full variable domain, completed using reference TRBV7-8 and TRBJ1-1, is GAGVSQSPRYKVAKRGQDVALRCDPISGHVSLFWYQQALGQGPEFLTYFQNEAQLDKSGLPSDRFFAERPEGSVSTLKIQRTQQEDSAVYLCASSLVENTEAFFGQGTRLTVV.

J is TRBJ2-3 and V is TRBV9, with 7 nucleotides matching TRBD2. Trimming took 0 bases from V and 11 from J; bases not matched to a gene: 9. This CDR3 comprises 14 residues. The germline V gene encodes CDR1 SGDLS and CDR2 YYNGEE. The CDR3 DNA sequence: TGTGCCAGCAGCGTAGATCCCAGGACTAGGGAGCAGTATTTT. Translation: CASSVDPRTREQYF. Supplemented by reference TRBV9 and TRBJ2-3, the full variable domain reads DSGVTQTPKHLITATGQRVTLRCSPRSGDLSVYWYQQSLDQGLQFLIQYYNGEERAKGNILERFSAQQFPDLHSELNLSSLELGDSALYFCASSVDPRTREQYFGPGTRLTVL.

The chain is built from TRBV30 and TRBJ1-1, with unresolved D. The CDR3 is made up of 12 amino acids. Germline CDR1 reads GTSNPN; CDR2 reads SVGIG (reference sequence). V was cut by 5 bases and J by 5 bases, with 12 bases left in between. The CDR3 nucleotides read TGTGCCTGGGCTAGGCAGGTGACTGAAGCTTTCTTT. Translating it yields CAWARQVTEAFF.

This clone was counted a single time. The chain joins TRBV7-9 to TRBJ1-5, with 7 nucleotides matching TRBD1. The junction had 3 bases not matched to a gene; V was cut back by 5 bases and J by 11 bases. Germline V gives CDR1 SEHNR, CDR2 FQNEAQ (reference sequence). The CDR3 is 11 residues long. DNA for the CDR3: TGTGCCAGCAGCCAGGGGGGTGCCCAGCATTTT. This translates into CASSQGGAQHF.

V usage is TRBV9 and J usage is TRBJ1-4; 7 bases line up with TRBD1. In germline, CDR1 is SGDLS, CDR2 YYNGEE. CDR3 size: 15 residues. With 0 bases clipped from V and 7 bases from J, the junction kept 6 bases outside the gene matches. The CDR3 sequence: CASSVAGGRGEKLFF. The CDR3 DNA is TGTGCCAGCAGCGTAGCAGGGGGAAGAGGTGAAAAACTGTTTTTT.

With regard to this clone: The same CDR3 also results from other DNA sequences found in this sample. The rearrangement uses TRBV6-5 and TRBJ1-1, with D uncertain. CDR1 is MNHEY, CDR2 SVGAGI, per germline. Between the trimmed V and J ends, which lost 7 bases and 1 base, there was a span of 4 bases. CDR3 length: 11 amino acids. DNA for the CDR3: TGTGCCAGCAACAGGAACACTGAAGCTTTCTTT. The encoded protein is CASNRNTEAFF.

V and J are TRBV4-2 and TRBJ2-7, with 9 bases fitting TRBD2. The germline gives CDR1 LGHNA, CDR2 YNFKEQ. Trimming took 0 bases from V and 5 from J; bases not matched to a gene: 2. This CDR3 contains 14 residues. DNA for the CDR3: TGTGCCAGCAGCCAAGATAGCGGGAGCGACGAGCAGTACTTC. It translates to CASSQDSGSDEQYF.

This chain connects TRBV19 to TRBJ2-7; tentatively, D is TRBD2 (6 bases). There are 14 residues in the CDR3. The germline V and J ends were trimmed by 0 bases and 2 bases, with 8 bases remaining between them. Germline loops: CDR1 LNHDA, CDR2 SQIVND (reference sequence). This CDR3 reads CASSIERGTYEQYF. The CDR3 nucleotides read TGTGCCAGTAGTATAGAGCGGGGAACCTACGAGCAGTACTTC.

V is TRBV12-3 or TRBV12-4 and J is TRBJ2-3, with D perhaps matching TRBD1 (6 bases). V lost 4 bases and J 8 bases, leaving 13 bases between the germline ends. This CDR3 has 13 residues. CDR3 in amino acids: CASSSTGGSTQYF. The DNA of the CDR3 is TGTGCCAGCAGTTCGACAGGTGGAAGTACGCAGTATTTT.

V and J are TRBV30 and TRBJ1-4; D is uncertain. Germline V gene sequence: CDR1 GTSNPN, CDR2 SVGIG (reference sequence). Trimming left V 4 bases short and J 4 bases short, with 13 bases between. This CDR3 is built from 14 residues. The DNA of the CDR3 is TGTGCCTGGAAGGAACCGAGGCTTAATGAAAAACTGTTTTTT. It encodes CAWKEPRLNEKLFF.

The V and J genes are TRBV21-1 and TRBJ1-3; TRBD1 is taken as the D call from the table, unchecked against the DNA. TRBV21-1 is tagged as a pseudogene. The CDR3 has 19 residues. This CDR3 reads CASSPRGGQVQWAGNTIYF. The CDR3 DNA reads TGTGCCAGCAGCCCCAGGGGAGGACAGGTTCAATGGGCCGGAAACACCATATATTTT.

The rearrangement joins TRBV6-5 to TRBJ1-2; 9 bases fit TRBD1. The CDR3 runs 14 residues. CDR1 MNHEY and CDR2 SVGAGI come from the germline V gene. V gave up 2 bases and J gave up 5 bases; unmatched junction bases: 3. The CDR3 DNA reads as TGTGCCAGCAGTTACCTGGGACAGGGATATGGCTACACCTTC. It translates to CASSYLGQGYGYTF.